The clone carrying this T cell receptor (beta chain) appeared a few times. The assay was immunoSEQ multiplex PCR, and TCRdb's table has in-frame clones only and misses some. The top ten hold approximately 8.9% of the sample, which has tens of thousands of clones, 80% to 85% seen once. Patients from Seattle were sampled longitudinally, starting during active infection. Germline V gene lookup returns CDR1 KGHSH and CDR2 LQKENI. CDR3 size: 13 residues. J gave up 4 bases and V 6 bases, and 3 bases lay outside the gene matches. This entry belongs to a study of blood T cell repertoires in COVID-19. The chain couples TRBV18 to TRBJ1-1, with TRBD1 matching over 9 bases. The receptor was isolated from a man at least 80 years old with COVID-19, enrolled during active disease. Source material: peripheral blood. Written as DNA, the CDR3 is TGTGCCAGCTCTCTACAGGGGGCCACTGAAGCTTTCTTT. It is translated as CASSLQGATEAFF.